The clone carrying this TCR beta chain was seen once. Its specificity is not known. V shed 4 bases and J 8 bases; nucleotides not matched to a gene: 14. The CDR3 extends over 17 amino acids. Germline V CDR1 and CDR2: SGHRS, YFSETQ. This specimen belongs to a study of OX40 agonist ivuxolimab in advanced cancers. Study-wide background: The patients received agonistic anti-OX40 (CD134) antibody ivuxolimab. Partial responses were achieved by three patients: one hepatocellular carcinoma, two cutaneous melanoma. A diagnosis of hepatocellular carcinoma, melanoma, renal cell or head and neck cancer was present in dose-escalation patients.

Clones were read by immunoSEQ multiplex PCR, and TCRdb kept only the in-frame ones, dropping some. The sample yields roughly 36,000 clones, about nine tenths seen once. Study results and limitations: The average count of expanded clones was higher among CD8+ T cells than among CD4+.

The V and J genes are TRBV5-1 and TRBJ2-4, with 11 bases lining up with TRBD1. The sequencing used CD4+ or CD8+ T cells sorted from blood, collected in a trial of the OX40 agonist ivuxolimab. The sequence was obtained from an adult with an advanced solid tumor such as melanoma, head and neck, liver or kidney cancer. CDR3 sequence (DNA): TGCGCCAGCAGCCTTGGCGTAGGACAGGGGGCATCGGACATTCAGTACTTC. Translating it yields CASSLGVGQGASDIQYF.